Each of the 22 T cell receptor beta chains below was sequenced from the same sample in a study of cytomegalovirus exposure and HLA in healthy donors. Produced via immunoSEQ multiplex PCR; TCRdb's table is partial and in-frame only. The sample shows hundreds of thousands of clones, 90% of them seen only once. Sequences were obtained from PBMCs. These receptors originate from a woman in her twenties or thirties in good health and CMV-seronegative.

The CDR3 sequence: CASSSRQDYGYTF. The CDR3 coding sequence is TGCGCCAGCAGCTCCCGACAAGACTATGGCTACACCTTC. This rearrangement joins TRBV10-2 to TRBJ1-2; D ambiguous. V gave up 6 bases and J gave up 3 bases, with 11 bases separating them. CDR3 length equals 13 residues. Per the germline V gene, CDR1 is WSHSY and CDR2 is SAAADI.

The V call is TRBV11-2, the J call TRBJ2-7; 7 bases are shared with TRBD1. The CDR3 totals 15 residues. Germline trimming cut 5 bases from V and 3 bases from J; bases unmatched to any gene: 10. Germline V gene sequence: CDR1 SGHAT, CDR2 FQNNGV. The CDR3 region has the DNA TGTGCCAGCAGCAAAACCGGGACAGTGGGCTACGAGCAGTACTTC. Its translation is CASSKTGTVGYEQYF.

The chain carries TRBV7-2 and TRBJ2-2, with 8 nucleotides matching TRBD2. This CDR3 is 13 amino acids long. Unmatched junction bases numbered 7, after V lost 11 bases and J lost 5 bases. CDR1 SGHTA and CDR2 FQGNSA come from the germline V gene. This CDR3 reads CACGRPGTGELFF. Written as DNA, the CDR3 is TGTGCCTGCGGGAGGCCGGGGACCGGGGAGCTGTTTTTT.

This clone has more than one count but fewer than ten. The same CDR3 arises from other DNA sequences in this sample as well. The chain couples TRBV10-3 to TRBJ1-2, with a possible D match to TRBD1 (6 bases). Trimming took 8 bases from V and 1 from J, leaving 8 bases between them. The CDR3 has 12 residues. The germline CDR1 and CDR2 sequences are ENHRY and SYGVKD. The CDR3, as DNA: TGTGCCATCGAGGGGGGTAACTATGGCTACACCTTC. This codes for CAIEGGNYGYTF.

J is TRBJ1-4 and V is TRBV11-2, with TRBD1 as a possible D gene (5 bases). CDR1 SGHAT and CDR2 FQNNGV come from the germline V gene. The CDR3 has 15 residues. Deletions cut 5 bases from V and 5 bases from J, with 15 bases between. The CDR3 here is CASSLLQGLNEKLFF. The CDR3 DNA is TGTGCCAGCAGCCTCCTCCAGGGCCTAAATGAAAAACTGTTTTTT.

The chain joins TRBV5-6 to TRBJ1-1, with 7 bases aligning to TRBD1. CDR1 SGHDT and CDR2 YYEEEE come from the germline V gene. The CDR3 has 14 amino acids. V trimming: 5 bases; J trimming: 5 bases; junction bases outside the gene matches: 9. CDR3 coding DNA: TGTGCCAGCAGGCCGACAGGGATGAGGACTGAAGCTTTCTTT. This translates into CASRPTGMRTEAFF.

The V gene is TRBV4-1, the J gene TRBJ2-3, with TRBD2 identical over 13 bases. The CDR3 extends over 18 amino acids. Trimming cost V 0 bases and J 2 bases; bases outside gene matches: 5. Germline assignment: CDR1 MGHRA and CDR2 YSYEKL. CDR3 nucleotides: TGCGCCAGCAGCCAAGATGAAGGACTAGCGGGAGCCACAGATACGCAGTATTTT. As protein: CASSQDEGLAGATDTQYF.

DNA for the CDR3: TGTGCCAGCAGCGCTATAGGCGGGACACCCTACGAGCAGTACTTC. Translation gives CASSAIGGTPYEQYF. The chain couples TRBV11-1 to TRBJ2-7, with D perhaps assigned TRBD1 or TRBD2 (6 bases each). Per the germline V gene, CDR1 is SGHAT and CDR2 is FQDESV (reference sequence). The CDR3 sequence is 15 residues long. The V end lost 5 bases, the J end lost 2 bases, and 16 bases lay between the germline ends.

J is TRBJ2-5 and V is TRBV2; the D gene is possibly TRBD1 (5 bases). The V gene lost 7 bases and the J gene lost 1 base, with 10 bases spanning the gap. The CDR3 covers 13 residues. Germline CDR1 and CDR2: SNHLY and FYNNEI. The chain's CDR3 is CASTLDIQETQYF. CDR3 DNA: TGTGCCAGCACCCTGGACATCCAAGAGACCCAGTACTTC.

The chain has TRBV28 and TRBJ2-7; no definite D call. The CDR3 consists of 11 residues. Deletions cut 2 bases from V and 5 bases from J, with 4 bases between. Germline-derived CDR1 and CDR2 are MDHEN and SYDVKM. CDR3 loop: CASSLVHEQYF. The CDR3, as DNA: TGTGCCAGCAGTTTAGTCCACGAGCAGTACTTC.

V gene TRBV4-2 combines with J gene TRBJ2-2, with D maybe TRBD1 (6 bases). The germline V gene encodes CDR1 LGHNA and CDR2 YNFKEQ. The CDR3 is 14 residues long. The V gene lost 5 bases and the J gene lost 1 base, with 8 bases spanning the gap. The CDR3 sequence is CASSAQGNTGELFF. The DNA of the CDR3 is TGTGCCAGCAGCGCACAGGGGAACACCGGGGAGCTGTTTTTT.

The chain has TRBV11-3 and TRBJ2-1; D remains unclear. Germline CDR1 is SGHNT and CDR2 is YENEEA. The V end lost 4 bases, the J end lost 0 bases, and 10 bases lay between the germline ends. This CDR3 spans 15 amino acids. For the CDR3, the DNA is TGTGCCAGCAGCTCACCCTGGAGCTCCTACAATGAGCAGTTCTTC. Encoded protein: CASSSPWSSYNEQFF.

The rearrangement uses TRBV5-6 and TRBJ2-1, with D maybe TRBD2 (5 bases). The CDR3 spans 14 residues. CDR1 is SGHDT and CDR2 is YYEEEE in the germline V gene. V dropped 0 bases and J dropped 5 bases, with 9 bases sitting between them. The CDR3 sequence is CASSLAVRDNEQFF. DNA of the CDR3: TGTGCCAGCAGCTTGGCCGTGAGGGACAATGAGCAGTTCTTC.

This chain connects TRBV7-2 to TRBJ2-6; no firm D call. The V gene's germline CDR1 is SGHTA and CDR2 FQGNSA. This CDR3 is 15 amino acids long. Deletions cut 6 bases from V and 1 base from J, with 10 bases between. Written as DNA, the CDR3 is TGTGCCAGCAGAATCGAGGCATCTGGGGCCAACGTCCTGACTTTC. Its translation: CASRIEASGANVLTF.

This clone was seen a single time. This sequence joins TRBV28 and TRBJ2-7; maybe TRBD1 (5 bases). Trimming took off 6 bases at V and 4 bases at J, with 22 bases between the two ends. CDR1 is MDHEN, CDR2 SYDVKM, per germline. This CDR3 comprises 16 residues. This CDR3 is CASSPLGARAPYEQYF. The CDR3, as DNA: TGTGCCAGCAGCCCTCTAGGGGCCAGAGCGCCGTACGAGCAGTACTTC.

The gene calls are TRBV7-9 and TRBJ1-2, with D perhaps TRBD1 (6 bases). V was shortened by 3 bases and J by 5 bases, with 13 bases between the two germline ends. The CDR3 covers 14 residues. Germline V lookup: CDR1 SEHNR, CDR2 FQNEAQ (reference sequence). CDR3 sequence (DNA): TGTGCCAGCAGCTTTAGCAACAGGGAGTATGGCTACACCTTC. Translated: CASSFSNREYGYTF. Filled out from reference TRBV7-9 and TRBJ1-2, the complete variable domain reads DTGVSQNPRHKITKRGQNVTFRCDPISEHNRLYWYRQTLGQGPEFLTYFQNEAQLEKSRLLSDRFSAERPKGSFSTLEIQRTEQGDSAMYLCASSFSNREYGYTFGSGTRLTVV.

The rearrangement uses TRBV7-3 and TRBJ2-3, with 7 bases lining up with TRBD1. The CDR3 covers 13 residues. V dropped 8 bases and J dropped 2; count of bases not matched to a gene: 4. The germline V gene has CDR1 SGHTA and CDR2 FQGTGA. CDR3 bases: TGTGCCAGCTCGGGACAGAACACAGATACGCAGTATTTT. Its protein is CASSGQNTDTQYF.

V and J are TRBV5-6 and TRBJ1-4, with D possibly matching TRBD1 (5 bases). Per the germline V gene, CDR1 is SGHDT and CDR2 is YYEEEE. Trimming shortened V by 0 bases and J by 4 bases, and 7 bases separated the two germline ends. This CDR3 spans 14 amino acids. CDR3 nucleotide sequence: TGTGCCAGCAGCTTGGGACAGAGTAATGAAAAACTGTTTTTT. Its protein is CASSLGQSNEKLFF.

The chain combines TRBV6-4 with TRBJ2-5, with 7 bases matching TRBD2. This CDR3 comprises 13 residues. V gave up 9 bases and J gave up 5 bases; unmatched junction bases: 9. Germline V gives CDR1 MRHNA, CDR2 SNTAGT. The CDR3 spells CASSRDYGETQYF. Here the CDR3 DNA reads TGTGCCAGTTCCCGGGACTATGGTGAGACCCAGTACTTC.

This chain uses TRBV19 with TRBJ2-2; weak D call: TRBD2 (5 bases). V was clipped by 5 bases and J by 7 bases, with 14 bases between them. Germline assignment: CDR1 LNHDA and CDR2 SQIVND (reference sequence). The CDR3 spans 14 residues. CDR3 sequence: CASSVTSYNGELFF. For the CDR3, the DNA is TGTGCCAGTAGTGTTACTAGTTATAACGGGGAGCTGTTTTTT.

The rearrangement joins TRBV14 to TRBJ2-3; D uncertain. Germline V lookup: CDR1 SGHDN, CDR2 FVKESK. With 3 bases removed from V and 6 bases from J, the gap between germline ends came to 19 bases. This CDR3 has 16 residues. The CDR3 sequence: CASSHISGLLLDTQYF. CDR3 bases: TGTGCCAGCAGCCACATCTCGGGCCTGCTCTTGGATACGCAGTATTTT.

The CDR3 region is CASSLRSGGYTIYF. The CDR3 DNA reads TGTGCCAGCAGCCTCCGGTCGGGTGGGTACACCATATATTTT. The chain combines TRBV9 with TRBJ1-3, with D hard to call. V shed 4 bases and J shed 8 bases, with 16 bases lying between them. Germline V CDR1 and CDR2: SGDLS, YYNGEE. The CDR3 is made up of 14 amino acids.